Below, 7 T cell receptor beta chains from the same sample are listed, as sequenced in a study of T cells in tumors after PD-1 blockade (dated by TCRdb to 2018 to 2020). The library was produced with the immunoSEQ multiplex PCR assay. TCRdb obtained this table from immuneACCESS and retained in-frame rearrangements with V and J assigned. These tables miss some clones; where compared with another copy, unresolved V genes account for less than half of the shortfall, and the remainder is unexplained. This sample is represented by fewer than 5,000 clones; about 66% of them were singletons. Clones ranked in the top ten supply approximately 31% of the sample. What this sample's time point label stands for: before anti-PD-1 therapy. Sample: tumor tissue, taken before anti-PD-1 treatment. The origin of the receptors is a human donor with cutaneous squamous cell carcinoma.

This chain joins TRBV4-1 and TRBJ2-2; D tentatively fits TRBD1 or TRBD2 (5 bases each). The germline gives CDR1 MGHRA, CDR2 YSYEKL. V gave up 3 bases and J gave up 0 bases, with 17 bases separating them. This CDR3 region has 18 residues. CDR3 bases: TGCGCCAGCAGCCAGCCGGGACGGTCCCTCGCGAACACCGGGGAGCTGTTTTTT. Amino acids: CASSQPGRSLANTGELFF.

This clone appeared a few times. V is TRBV10-3 and J is TRBJ2-1; TRBD2 aligns across 10 bases. Germline V gene sequence: CDR1 ENHRY, CDR2 SYGVKD. This CDR3 is 16 amino acids long. The J segment lost 4 bases and the V segment lost 0 bases, leaving 3 bases of the junction unmatched. CDR3 in DNA: TGTGCCATCAGTGAGTCGAGCGGGGGGGCTTACAATGAGCAGTTCTTC. Protein sequence: CAISESSGGAYNEQFF.

The chain combines TRBV4-1 with TRBJ2-6, with D unclear. Germline lookup yields CDR1 MGHRA and CDR2 YSYEKL. The CDR3 has 16 amino acids. V gave up 0 bases and J gave up 0 bases, with 6 bases separating them. The DNA for the CDR3 is TGCGCCAGCAGCCAAGACAGGTCCTCTGGGGCCAACGTCCTGACTTTC. This gives the protein CASSQDRSSGANVLTF.

This clone was seen a single time. The rearrangement joins TRBV12-3 or TRBV12-4 to TRBJ1-5; 8 bases agree with TRBD1. J gave up 4 bases and V 6 bases, and 2 bases lay outside the gene matches. The CDR3 consists of 13 residues. The CDR3 DNA reads TGTGCCAGCAGCGGACAGGGTAATCAGCCCCAGCATTTT. Translated: CASSGQGNQPQHF.

The rearrangement joins TRBV5-1 to TRBJ2-5; D might be TRBD1 (6 bases). This CDR3 is 13 amino acids long. The V gene's germline CDR1 is SGHRS and CDR2 YFSETQ. Between the trimmed V and J ends, which lost 1 base and 5 bases, there was a span of 9 bases. The CDR3 here is CASSLPQGETQYF. The CDR3 nucleotides are TGCGCCAGCAGCTTGCCGCAGGGGGAGACCCAGTACTTC. Based on the CDR3 plus reference TRBV5-1 and TRBJ2-5, the full variable domain is KAGVTQTPRYLIKTRGQQVTLSCSPISGHRSVSWYQQTPGQGLQFLFEYFSETQRNKGNFPGRFSGRQFSNSRSEMNVSTLELGDSALYLCASSLPQGETQYFGPGTRLLVL.

J is TRBJ2-1 and V is TRBV4-2; 8 nucleotides align to TRBD2. The CDR3 sequence is 16 residues long. J lost 8 bases, V lost 4 bases, and 13 bases had no gene match. Germline-derived CDR1 and CDR2 are LGHNA and YNFKEQ. CDR3 nucleotide sequence: TGTGCCAGCAGCCTGTCTTCCCGGGGGGGGCGGGATGAGCAGTTCTTC. Translation gives CASSLSSRGGRDEQFF.

The chain combines TRBV9 with TRBJ1-3; TRBD1 aligns across 8 bases. This CDR3 spans 14 amino acids. The V segment lost 0 bases and the J segment 9 bases; nucleotides outside the gene matches: 5. Germline CDR1 is SGDLS and CDR2 is YYNGEE. CDR3 nucleotides: TGTGCCAGCAGCGTAGACAGGGGGAGTCCCACCATATATTTT. This translates into CASSVDRGSPTIYF. Using reference TRBV9 and TRBJ1-3 for the parts outside the CDR3, the full variable domain is DSGVTQTPKHLITATGQRVTLRCSPRSGDLSVYWYQQSLDQGLQFLIQYYNGEERAKGNILERFSAQQFPDLHSELNLSSLELGDSALYFCASSVDRGSPTIYFGEGSWLTVV.